What follows describes a single TCR beta chain. Its specificity is unknown. At the DNA level, this CDR3 is encoded by other sequences in the same sample as well. This entry comes from a study of cytomegalovirus exposure and HLA in healthy donors. Study-wide findings and caveats: In a later analysis, TCR beta V- and J-gene trimming showed a link to a missense DCLRE1C variant. In an earlier analysis, most TCR beta V segments were productive about 87% or about 30% of the time. It was only CMV serostatus that was available as immune exposure information.

Donors had nominal health at sampling but likely had unrecorded immune exposures. CDR3 length: 15 amino acids. V dropped 2 bases and J dropped 4; count of bases not matched to a gene: 5. The germline gives CDR1 SGHTA, CDR2 FQGTGA. PCR used 60 Vbeta primers and 13 Jbeta primers. Data came from immunoSEQ multiplex PCR; TCRdb stores just in-frame clones and leaves some out. Altogether some 130,000 clones are present, around 80% being singletons, with the ten largest covering 6% to 7.5%. The sample comprised PBMCs. This rearrangement joins TRBV7-3 to TRBJ1-2, with TRBD1 matching 9 bases. This sequence originates from a man aged 35 to 55 in good health and CMV-seropositive. CDR3 protein: CASSLSGQGGYGYTF. The CDR3 region has the DNA TGTGCCAGCAGCTTATCGGGACAGGGAGGCTATGGCTACACCTTC.